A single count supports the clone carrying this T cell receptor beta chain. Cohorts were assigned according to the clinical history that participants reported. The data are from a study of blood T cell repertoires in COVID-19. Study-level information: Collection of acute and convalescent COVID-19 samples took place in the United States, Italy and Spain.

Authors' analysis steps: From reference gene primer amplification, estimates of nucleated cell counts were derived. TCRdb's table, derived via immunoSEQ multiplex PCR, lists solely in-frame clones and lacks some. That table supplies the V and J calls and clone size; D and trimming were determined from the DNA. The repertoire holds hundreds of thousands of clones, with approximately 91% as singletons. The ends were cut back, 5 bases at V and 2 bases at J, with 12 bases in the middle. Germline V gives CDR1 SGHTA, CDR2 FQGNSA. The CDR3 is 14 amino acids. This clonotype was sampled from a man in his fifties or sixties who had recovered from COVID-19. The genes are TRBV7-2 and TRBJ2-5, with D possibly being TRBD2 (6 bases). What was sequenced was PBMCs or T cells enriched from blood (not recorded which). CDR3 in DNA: TGTGCCAGCAGCCCGGGAGCAGGGCAAGAGACCCAGTACTTC. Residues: CASSPGAGQETQYF.